This T cell receptor (beta chain) was sequenced during a study of cytomegalovirus exposure and HLA in healthy donors. Comments on this clone: As yet, its antigen is unknown.

With 5 bases removed from V and 2 bases from J, the gap between germline ends came to 5 bases. Germline CDR1 DFQATT, CDR2 SNEGSKA (reference sequence). The CDR3 contains 11 residues. Generated by immunoSEQ multiplex PCR, the TCRdb table keeps only in-frame clones and is missing some. Of roughly 230,000 clones in the sample, less than 95% are singletons; the top ten hold approximately 3%. General study points: A few of the chains that were CMV-associated were confirmed in vitro to be specific for CMV antigens.

The sequence derives from a woman in her twenties or thirties in good health and CMV-seronegative. V gene TRBV20-1 combines with J gene TRBJ2-3; no firm D call. Sequencing was performed on PBMCs. CDR3 DNA: TGCAGTGCTCTACCCACAGATACGCAGTATTTT. Translation gives CSALPTDTQYF.